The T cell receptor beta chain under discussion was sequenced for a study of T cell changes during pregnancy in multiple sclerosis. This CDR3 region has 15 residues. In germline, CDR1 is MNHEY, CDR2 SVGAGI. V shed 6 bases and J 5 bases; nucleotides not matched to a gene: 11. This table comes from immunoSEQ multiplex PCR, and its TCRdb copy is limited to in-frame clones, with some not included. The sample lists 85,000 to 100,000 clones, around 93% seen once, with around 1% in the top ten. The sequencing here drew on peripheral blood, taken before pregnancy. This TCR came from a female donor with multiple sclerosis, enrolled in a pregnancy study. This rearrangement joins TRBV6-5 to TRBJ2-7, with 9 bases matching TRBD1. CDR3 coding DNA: TGTGCCAGCAGCTTCCCGGGACAGGGCAGTGACGAGCAGTACTTC. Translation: CASSFPGQGSDEQYF.